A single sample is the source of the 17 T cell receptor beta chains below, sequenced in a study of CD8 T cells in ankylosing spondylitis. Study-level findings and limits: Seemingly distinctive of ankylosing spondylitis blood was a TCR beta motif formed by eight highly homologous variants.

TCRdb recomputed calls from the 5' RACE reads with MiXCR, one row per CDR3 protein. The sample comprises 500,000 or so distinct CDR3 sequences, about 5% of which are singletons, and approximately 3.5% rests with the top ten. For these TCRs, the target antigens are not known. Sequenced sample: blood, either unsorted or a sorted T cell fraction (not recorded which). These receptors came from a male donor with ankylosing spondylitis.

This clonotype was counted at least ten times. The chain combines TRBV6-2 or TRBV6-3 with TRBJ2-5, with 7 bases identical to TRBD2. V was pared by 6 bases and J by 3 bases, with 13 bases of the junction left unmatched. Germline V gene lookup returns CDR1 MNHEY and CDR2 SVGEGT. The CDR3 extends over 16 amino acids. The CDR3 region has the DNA TGTGCCAGCAGCCGGCCGACAGCGGGATTAAAAGAGACCCAGTACTTC. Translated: CASSRPTAGLKETQYF.

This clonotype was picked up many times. The CDR3 spells CASSEYRGMAAKNIQYF. CDR3 nucleotide sequence: TGTGCCAGCAGCGAATACAGGGGTATGGCAGCCAAAAACATTCAGTACTTC. The chain links TRBV7-9 to TRBJ2-4, with 7 bases aligning to TRBD1. The trim removed 5 bases at V and 0 bases at J, leaving 10 bases unmatched. The CDR3 has 17 residues. Germline CDR1 is SEHNR and CDR2 is FQNEAQ (reference sequence).

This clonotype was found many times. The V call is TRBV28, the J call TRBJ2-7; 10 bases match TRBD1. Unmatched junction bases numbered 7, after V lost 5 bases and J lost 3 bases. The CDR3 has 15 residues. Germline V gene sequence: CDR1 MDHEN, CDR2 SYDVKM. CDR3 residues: CASSTPDRGSYEQYF. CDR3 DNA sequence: TGTGCCAGCAGTACCCCGGACAGGGGGAGCTACGAGCAGTACTTC.

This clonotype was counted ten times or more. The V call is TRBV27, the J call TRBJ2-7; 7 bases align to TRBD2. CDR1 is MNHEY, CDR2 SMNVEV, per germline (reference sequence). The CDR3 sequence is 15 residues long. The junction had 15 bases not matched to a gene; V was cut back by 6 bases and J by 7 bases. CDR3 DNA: TGTGCCAGCAGCGAAGGAAATCCACGAGCGGGGGAGCAGTACTTC. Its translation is CASSEGNPRAGEQYF.

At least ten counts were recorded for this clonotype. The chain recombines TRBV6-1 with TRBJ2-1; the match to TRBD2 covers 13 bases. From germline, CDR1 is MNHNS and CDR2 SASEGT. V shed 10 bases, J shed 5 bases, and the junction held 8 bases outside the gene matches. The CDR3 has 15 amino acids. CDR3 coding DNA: TGTGCCACCCGAGGAGGACTAGCGGGGGACAATGAGCAGTTCTTC. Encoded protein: CATRGGLAGDNEQFF.

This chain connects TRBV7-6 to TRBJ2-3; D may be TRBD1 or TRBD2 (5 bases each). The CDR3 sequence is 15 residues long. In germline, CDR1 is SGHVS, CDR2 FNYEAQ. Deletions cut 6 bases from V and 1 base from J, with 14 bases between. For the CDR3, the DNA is TGTGCCAGCAGTAAAACTGGGGACGGCACAGATACGCAGTATTTT. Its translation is CASSKTGDGTDTQYF.

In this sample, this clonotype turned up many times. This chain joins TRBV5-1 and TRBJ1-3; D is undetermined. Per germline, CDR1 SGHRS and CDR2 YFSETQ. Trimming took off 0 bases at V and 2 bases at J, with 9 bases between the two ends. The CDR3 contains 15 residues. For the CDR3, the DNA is TGCGCCAGCAGCTTGGACGGCGGACCTGGAAACACCATATATTTT. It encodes CASSLDGGPGNTIYF. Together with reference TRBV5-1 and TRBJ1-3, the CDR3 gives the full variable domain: KAGVTQTPRYLIKTRGQQVTLSCSPISGHRSVSWYQQTPGQGLQFLFEYFSETQRNKGNFPGRFSGRQFSNSRSEMNVSTLELGDSALYLCASSLDGGPGNTIYFGEGSWLTVV.

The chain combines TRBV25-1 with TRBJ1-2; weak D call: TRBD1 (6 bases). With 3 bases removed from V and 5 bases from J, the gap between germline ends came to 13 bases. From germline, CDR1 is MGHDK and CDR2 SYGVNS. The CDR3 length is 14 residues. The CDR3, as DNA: TGTGCCAGCAGTGAGAGGGGGACGAGGTATGGCTACACCTTC. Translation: CASSERGTRYGYTF.

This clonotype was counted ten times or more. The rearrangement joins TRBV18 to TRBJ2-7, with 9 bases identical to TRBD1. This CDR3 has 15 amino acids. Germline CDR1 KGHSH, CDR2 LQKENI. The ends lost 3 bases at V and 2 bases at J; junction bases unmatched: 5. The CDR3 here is CASSPSGTGPYEQYF. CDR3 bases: TGTGCCAGCTCACCGTCCGGGACAGGGCCCTACGAGCAGTACTTC.

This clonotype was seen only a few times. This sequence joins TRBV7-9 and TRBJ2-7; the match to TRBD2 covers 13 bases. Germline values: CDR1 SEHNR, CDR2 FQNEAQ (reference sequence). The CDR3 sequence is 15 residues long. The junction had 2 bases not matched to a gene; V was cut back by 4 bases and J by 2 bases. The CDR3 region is CASSSTSGGAYEQYF. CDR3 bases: TGTGCCAGCAGCTCTACTAGCGGGGGGGCCTACGAGCAGTACTTC.

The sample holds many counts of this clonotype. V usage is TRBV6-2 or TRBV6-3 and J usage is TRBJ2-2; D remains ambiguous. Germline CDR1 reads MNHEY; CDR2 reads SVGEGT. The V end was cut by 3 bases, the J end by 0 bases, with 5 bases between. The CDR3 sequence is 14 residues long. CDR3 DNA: TGTGCCAGCAGTTATTCACCGAACACCGGGGAGCTGTTTTTT. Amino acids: CASSYSPNTGELFF.

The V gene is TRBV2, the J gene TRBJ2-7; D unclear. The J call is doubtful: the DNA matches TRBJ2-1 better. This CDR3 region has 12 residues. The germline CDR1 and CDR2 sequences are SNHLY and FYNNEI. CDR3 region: CASKDGPYEQFF. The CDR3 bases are TGTGCCAGCAAAGACGGACCCTACGAGCAGTTCTTC.

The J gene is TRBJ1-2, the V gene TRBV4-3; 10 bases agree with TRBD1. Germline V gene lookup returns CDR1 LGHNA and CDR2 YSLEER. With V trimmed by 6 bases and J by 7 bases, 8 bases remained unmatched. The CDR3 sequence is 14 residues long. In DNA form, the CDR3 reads TGCGCCAGCAGTCAACCCGGGACAGGGGTTGGCTACACCTTC. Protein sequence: CASSQPGTGVGYTF.

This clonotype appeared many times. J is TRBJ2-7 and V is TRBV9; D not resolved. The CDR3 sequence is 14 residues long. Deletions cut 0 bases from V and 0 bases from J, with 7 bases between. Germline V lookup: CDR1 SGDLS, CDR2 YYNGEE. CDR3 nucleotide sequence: TGTGCCAGCAGCGTAGTTCCAGGCTCCTACGAGCAGTACTTC. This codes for CASSVVPGSYEQYF.

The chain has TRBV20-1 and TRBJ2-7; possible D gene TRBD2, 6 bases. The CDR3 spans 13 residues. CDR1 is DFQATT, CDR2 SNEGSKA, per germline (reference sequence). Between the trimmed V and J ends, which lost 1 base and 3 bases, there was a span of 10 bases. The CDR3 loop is CSARGEDGYEQYF. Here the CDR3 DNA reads TGCAGTGCTAGAGGGGAGGACGGCTACGAGCAGTACTTC.

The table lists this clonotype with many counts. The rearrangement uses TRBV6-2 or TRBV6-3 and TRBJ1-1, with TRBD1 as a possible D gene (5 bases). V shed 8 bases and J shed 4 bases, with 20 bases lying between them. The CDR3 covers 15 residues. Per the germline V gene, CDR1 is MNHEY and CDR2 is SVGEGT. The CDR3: CASRPGAPQGTEAFF. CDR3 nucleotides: TGTGCCAGCCGGCCGGGTGCTCCCCAGGGCACTGAAGCTTTCTTT.

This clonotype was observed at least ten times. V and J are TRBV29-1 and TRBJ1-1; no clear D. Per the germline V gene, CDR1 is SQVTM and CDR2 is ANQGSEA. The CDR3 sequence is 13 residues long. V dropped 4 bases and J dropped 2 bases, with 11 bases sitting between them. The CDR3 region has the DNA TGCAGCGTTGGAAGCCAGTCAAACACTGAAGCTTTCTTT. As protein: CSVGSQSNTEAFF.